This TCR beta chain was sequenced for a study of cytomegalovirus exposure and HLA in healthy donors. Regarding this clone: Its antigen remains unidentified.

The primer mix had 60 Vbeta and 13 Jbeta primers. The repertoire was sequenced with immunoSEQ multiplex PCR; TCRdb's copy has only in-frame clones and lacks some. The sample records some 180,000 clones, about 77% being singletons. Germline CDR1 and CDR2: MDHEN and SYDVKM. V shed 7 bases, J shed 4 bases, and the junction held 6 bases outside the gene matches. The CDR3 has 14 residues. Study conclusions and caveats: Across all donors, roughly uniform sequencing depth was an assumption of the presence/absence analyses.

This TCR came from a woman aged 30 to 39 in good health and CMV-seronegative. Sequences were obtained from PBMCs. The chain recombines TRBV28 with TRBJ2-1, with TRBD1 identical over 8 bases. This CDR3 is CASITGGGYNEQFF. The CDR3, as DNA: TGTGCCAGCATAACAGGGGGTGGGTACAATGAGCAGTTCTTC.